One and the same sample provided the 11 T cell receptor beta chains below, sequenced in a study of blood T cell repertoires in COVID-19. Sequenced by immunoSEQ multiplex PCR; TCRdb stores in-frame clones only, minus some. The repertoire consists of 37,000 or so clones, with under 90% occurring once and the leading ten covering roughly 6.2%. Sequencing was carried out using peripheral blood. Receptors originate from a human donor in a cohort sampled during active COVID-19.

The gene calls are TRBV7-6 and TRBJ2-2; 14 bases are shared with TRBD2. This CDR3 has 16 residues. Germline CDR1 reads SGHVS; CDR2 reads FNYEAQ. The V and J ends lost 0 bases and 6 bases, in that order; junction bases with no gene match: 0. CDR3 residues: CASSLAGLAGAGELFF. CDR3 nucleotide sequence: TGTGCCAGCAGCTTAGCGGGACTAGCGGGAGCCGGGGAGCTGTTTTTT.

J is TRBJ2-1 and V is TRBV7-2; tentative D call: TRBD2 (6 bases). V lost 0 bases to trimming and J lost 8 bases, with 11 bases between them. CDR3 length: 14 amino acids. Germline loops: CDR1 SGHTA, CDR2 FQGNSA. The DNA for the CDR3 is TGTGCCAGCAGCTTAGCGCGTGGGGGGTATGAGCAGTTCTTC. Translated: CASSLARGGYEQFF.

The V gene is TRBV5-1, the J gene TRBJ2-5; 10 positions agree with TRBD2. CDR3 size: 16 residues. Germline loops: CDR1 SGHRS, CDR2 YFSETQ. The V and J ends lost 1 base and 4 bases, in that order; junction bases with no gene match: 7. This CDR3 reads CASSLSSGGALETQYF. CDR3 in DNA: TGCGCCAGCAGCTTGAGCAGCGGGGGGGCCTTAGAGACCCAGTACTTC. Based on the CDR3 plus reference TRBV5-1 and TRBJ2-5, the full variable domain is KAGVTQTPRYLIKTRGQQVTLSCSPISGHRSVSWYQQTPGQGLQFLFEYFSETQRNKGNFPGRFSGRQFSNSRSEMNVSTLELGDSALYLCASSLSSGGALETQYFGPGTRLLVL.

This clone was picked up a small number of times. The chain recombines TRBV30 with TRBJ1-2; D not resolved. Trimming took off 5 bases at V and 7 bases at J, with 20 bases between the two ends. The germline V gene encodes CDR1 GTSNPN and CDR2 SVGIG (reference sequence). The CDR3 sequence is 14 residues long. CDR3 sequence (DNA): TGTGCCTGGGCTCCCCGGCGGGTCTATAGTGGCTACACCTTC. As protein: CAWAPRRVYSGYTF.

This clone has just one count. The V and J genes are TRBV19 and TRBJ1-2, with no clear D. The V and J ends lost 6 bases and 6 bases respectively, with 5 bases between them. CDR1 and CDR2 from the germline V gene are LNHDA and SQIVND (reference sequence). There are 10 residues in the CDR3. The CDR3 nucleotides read TGTGCCAGTAGGGCGGATGGCTACACCTTC. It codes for CASRADGYTF.

The CDR3 DNA reads TGCAGTGCTTACAGTGGCGCTGAAGCTTTCTTT. As protein: CSAYSGAEAFF. This chain uses TRBV20-1 with TRBJ1-1; no reliable D call. Germline V gene sequence: CDR1 DFQATT, CDR2 SNEGSKA (reference sequence). This CDR3 region has 11 residues. Trimming removed 5 bases at V and 6 bases at J, with 10 bases between.

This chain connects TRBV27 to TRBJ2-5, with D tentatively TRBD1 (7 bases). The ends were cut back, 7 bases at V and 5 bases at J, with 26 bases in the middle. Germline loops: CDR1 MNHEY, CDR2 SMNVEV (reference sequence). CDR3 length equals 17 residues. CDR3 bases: TGTGCCAGCATTCCACCGCAGGGGGGCTCGCTAGAGGAGACCCAGTACTTC. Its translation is CASIPPQGGSLEETQYF.

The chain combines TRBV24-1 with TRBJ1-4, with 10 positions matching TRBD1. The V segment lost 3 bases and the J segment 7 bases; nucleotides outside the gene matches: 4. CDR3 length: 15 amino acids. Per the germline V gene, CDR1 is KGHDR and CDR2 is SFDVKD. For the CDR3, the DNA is TGTGCCACCAGTGATACCCGGGACAGGGGTGAAAAACTGTTTTTT. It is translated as CATSDTRDRGEKLFF.

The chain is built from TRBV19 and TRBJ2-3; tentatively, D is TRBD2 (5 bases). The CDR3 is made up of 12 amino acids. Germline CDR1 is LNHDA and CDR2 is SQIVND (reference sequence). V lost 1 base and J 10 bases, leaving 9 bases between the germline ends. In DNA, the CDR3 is TGTGCCAGTAGTATAGGGACTCCTCCGCAGTATTTT. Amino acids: CASSIGTPPQYF.

The CDR3 loop reads CASSPPELAVPFEQFF. CDR3 sequence (DNA): TGTGCCAGCTCACCGCCAGAACTAGCGGTCCCATTTGAGCAGTTCTTC. The V and J genes are TRBV18 and TRBJ2-1, with TRBD2 matching 8 bases. This CDR3 is built from 16 residues. The ends lost 3 bases at V and 9 bases at J; junction bases unmatched: 13. CDR1 and CDR2 (germline): KGHSH, LQKENI.

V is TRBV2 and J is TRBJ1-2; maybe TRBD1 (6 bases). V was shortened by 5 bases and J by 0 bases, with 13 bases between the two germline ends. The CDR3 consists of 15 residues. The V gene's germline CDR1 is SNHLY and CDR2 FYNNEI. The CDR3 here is CASSSLQGANYGYTF. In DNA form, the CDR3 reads TGTGCCAGCAGTTCATTACAGGGCGCTAACTATGGCTACACCTTC.